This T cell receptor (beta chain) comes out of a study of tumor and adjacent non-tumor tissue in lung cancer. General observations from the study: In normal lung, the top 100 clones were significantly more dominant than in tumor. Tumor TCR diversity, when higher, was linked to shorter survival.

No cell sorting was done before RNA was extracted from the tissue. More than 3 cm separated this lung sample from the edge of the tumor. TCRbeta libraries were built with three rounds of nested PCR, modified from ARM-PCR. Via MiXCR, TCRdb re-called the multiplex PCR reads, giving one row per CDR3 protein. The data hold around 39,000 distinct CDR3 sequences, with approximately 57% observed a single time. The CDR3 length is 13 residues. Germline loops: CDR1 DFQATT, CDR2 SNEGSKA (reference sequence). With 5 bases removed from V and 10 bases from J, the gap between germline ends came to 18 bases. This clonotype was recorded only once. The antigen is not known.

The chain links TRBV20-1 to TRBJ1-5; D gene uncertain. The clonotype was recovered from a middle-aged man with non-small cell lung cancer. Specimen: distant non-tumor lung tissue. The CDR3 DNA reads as TGCAGTGCTTATGGCGGTAGCAATCGACCCCAGCATTTT. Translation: CSAYGGSNRPQHF.